This T cell receptor (beta chain) was identified in a study of T cell responses to AZD1222 COVID-19 vaccine. As concerns this clone: Its antigen is undetermined.

Notes on the study in general: Repertoire sampling was restricted to post-peak T cell response timepoints. Possibly, clonal diversity was underestimated; donors were largely white British and included more females. Nearly half of unique spike-specific TCRs reportedly avoided B.1.351 and B.1.1.7 mutated regions. Dominant at 160-218 and 743-854, vaccine-associated CD4 TCRs also spanned spike.

Germline V lookup: CDR1 MNHNS, CDR2 SASEGT. The CDR3 is made up of 15 amino acids. Trimming pared 0 bases from V and 1 base from J, leaving 9 bases between. Data came from immunoSEQ multiplex PCR; TCRdb stores just in-frame clones and leaves some out. The sample yields 86,000 or so clones, 80% to 95% seen once. The receptor's source is an adult in good health. Sequenced material: peripheral blood, taken on day 0 of MenACWY control vaccination. The chain couples TRBV6-1 to TRBJ1-1, with D unresolved. This CDR3 is CASSEAGSKNTEAFF. The CDR3 DNA reads TGTGCCAGCAGTGAAGCGGGCAGCAAGAACACTGAAGCTTTCTTT.